The 27 T cell receptor beta chains in this list originate from one sample, sequenced in a study of blood T cells in healthy people across ages (dated by TCRdb to about 2015). The library was made by 5' RACE. Instrument on record: Illumina HiSeq 2500. A second PCR of about 6 to 11 cycles was performed with a sample-barcoded 5' primer and a J-beta primer mix. The public reads were run again by TCRdb, first through fastp at Q25 and then through MiXCR, and only productive beta chains were kept. Identical CDR3 proteins give one entry, which carries the most common genes and DNA. Present in this sample are about 800,000 distinct CDR3 sequences, around 45% of which were seen just once. The ten largest account for roughly 20% of the sample. The sequenced material came from blood. The source is a man older than 75 in good health.

The sample holds a few counts of this clonotype. The chain carries TRBV10-3 and TRBJ2-4; D is unresolved. TRBJ2-7 explains the end of the DNA better; the J call may be wrong. The CDR3 has 12 residues. CDR1 is ENHRY, CDR2 SYGVKD, per germline. The CDR3 nucleotides read TGTGCCACCGCGGACGGATCCTACGAGCAGTACTTC. Its translation is CATADGSYEQYF.

The chain recombines TRBV7-2 with TRBJ2-1; TRBD1 might be the D (6 bases). V was trimmed by 5 bases and J by 9 bases, leaving 14 bases between them. CDR1 and CDR2 (germline): SGHTA, FQGNSA. CDR3 length: 13 amino acids. In nucleotides, the CDR3 is TGTGCCAGCAGCGTTCAGACAGGCGGTGAGCAGTTCTTC. Its translation: CASSVQTGGEQFF.

This clonotype was seen many times. The chain recombines TRBV20-1 with TRBJ2-7; 7 positions match TRBD1. Trimming cost V 5 bases and J 4 bases; bases outside gene matches: 17. Looked up from germline, CDR1 is DFQATT and CDR2 is SNEGSKA (reference sequence). The length of the CDR3 is 16 residues. The CDR3 DNA sequence: TGCAGTGCTCTACCGATTCACAGGGGAACCCCTTACGAGCAGTACTTC. This translates into CSALPIHRGTPYEQYF.

The chain carries TRBV24-1 and TRBJ2-5, with TRBD2 matching over 13 bases. V dropped 3 bases and J dropped 4; count of bases not matched to a gene: 7. The CDR3 spans 17 residues. Germline CDR1 reads KGHDR; CDR2 reads SFDVKD. In DNA form, the CDR3 reads TGTGCCACCAGTGATCGAAGACTAGCGGGAGGAACAGAGACCCAGTACTTC. Translated, it gives CATSDRRLAGGTETQYF.

This chain connects TRBV27 to TRBJ2-1, with 11 bases matching TRBD2. After removal of 6 bases from V and 7 bases from J, the junction contained 8 bases not matched to a gene. The CDR3 has 15 residues. The germline gives CDR1 MNHEY, CDR2 SMNVEV (reference sequence). CDR3 sequence: CASSGTSGRGNEQFF. CDR3 DNA sequence: TGTGCCAGCAGCGGCACTAGCGGGAGAGGGAATGAGCAGTTCTTC.

The chain joins TRBV7-3 to TRBJ2-3; 10 bases match TRBD2. Looked up from germline, CDR1 is SGHTA and CDR2 is FQGTGA. The J segment lost 4 bases and the V segment lost 6 bases, leaving 7 bases of the junction unmatched. This CDR3 is 15 amino acids long. The CDR3 is CASSLTSGEPDTQYF. The DNA of the CDR3 is TGTGCCAGCAGTCTAACTAGCGGGGAACCAGATACGCAGTATTTT.

The chain couples TRBV27 to TRBJ2-7, with 8 bases that match TRBD1. Germline assignment: CDR1 MNHEY and CDR2 SMNVEV (reference sequence). The CDR3 is 14 residues long. V shed 6 bases and J 2 bases; nucleotides not matched to a gene: 6. CDR3 nucleotide sequence: TGTGCCAGCAGGCGGGCAGGGGGCACCTACGAGCAGTACTTC. The encoded protein is CASRRAGGTYEQYF.

The chain employs TRBV7-3 and TRBJ2-1; D unclear. The CDR3 is made up of 13 amino acids. Deletions cut 1 base from V and 6 bases from J, with 7 bases between. Germline CDR1 reads SGHTA; CDR2 reads FQGTGA. CDR3 amino acids: CASSLNAFNEQFF. CDR3 coding DNA: TGTGCCAGCAGCTTAAATGCCTTCAATGAGCAGTTCTTC.

This clonotype has more than one count but fewer than ten. The chain is built from TRBV6-1 and TRBJ2-5; perhaps TRBD2 as D (5 bases). Trimming pared 0 bases from V and 7 bases from J, leaving 12 bases between. Germline V gives CDR1 MNHNS, CDR2 SASEGT. The CDR3 has 14 residues. The DNA of the CDR3 is TGTGCCAGCAGTGAAGCGTACGGGGTGGGGACCCAGTACTTC. It is translated as CASSEAYGVGTQYF.

This clonotype came up many times. This could be a read error, since a much larger clone is one nucleotide away. The J gene is TRBJ2-7, the V gene TRBV29-1, with 9 nucleotides matching TRBD2. Germline CDR1 and CDR2: SQVTM and ANQGSEA. The CDR3 spans 13 residues. V lost 6 bases, J lost 3 bases, and 6 bases stayed unmatched. The CDR3: CSVGGTSSYEQYF. CDR3 sequence (DNA): TGCAGCGTAGGGGGGACTAGCAGCTACGAGCAGTACTTC.

This clonotype was seen a few times. The rearrangement joins TRBV4-2 to TRBJ2-7; 10 positions agree with TRBD1. The germline gives CDR1 LGHNA, CDR2 YNFKEQ. There are 15 residues in the CDR3. V trimming: 2 bases; J trimming: 5 bases; junction bases outside the gene matches: 6. The DNA for the CDR3 is TGTGCCAGCAGCCAACCGGGGACAGGGGTCAACGAGCAGTACTTC. Its protein is CASSQPGTGVNEQYF.

With respect to this clonotype: This may stem from a read error, because a much larger clone lies one nucleotide away. The V and J genes are TRBV5-1 and TRBJ2-5, with D possibly TRBD2 on 6 matching bases. CDR3 length: 12 residues. Trimming left V 0 bases short and J 13 bases short, with 13 bases between. Germline V gene lookup returns CDR1 SGHRS and CDR2 YFSETQ. As DNA, the CDR3 is TGCGCCAGCAGCTTGGAATCAGGACTACGGTACTTC. It encodes CASSLESGLRYF.

This clonotype was found once. The V and J genes are TRBV6-1 and TRBJ2-7; D tentatively reads TRBD1 or TRBD2 (5 bases each). V dropped 3 bases and J dropped 7 bases, with 7 bases sitting between them. The CDR3 is 11 amino acids. CDR1 and CDR2 (germline): MNHNS, SASEGT. The CDR3 sequence is CASSDWGEQYF. In DNA form, the CDR3 reads TGTGCCAGCAGTGATTGGGGGGAGCAGTACTTC.

The V and J genes are TRBV3-1 and TRBJ2-1, with D unclear. The DNA end lines up better with TRBJ2-7; the J call may be wrong. Germline V gene data show CDR1 as LGHDT and CDR2 as YNNKEL (reference sequence). This CDR3 has 15 residues. The CDR3 loop reads CASSQAWGRKNEQYF. Written as DNA, the CDR3 is TGTGCCAGCAGCCAAGCGTGGGGTCGCAAGAATGAGCAGTACTTC.

In this sample, this clonotype turned up many times. This chain joins TRBV29-1 and TRBJ1-1; a weak D match, TRBD1 (6 bases). V lost 4 bases, J lost 4 bases, and 10 bases lay in between. Germline CDR1 is SQVTM and CDR2 is ANQGSEA. CDR3 length equals 12 residues. The CDR3 DNA sequence: TGCAGCGTTGTCACAGGGAGCACTGAAGCTTTCTTT. Translating gives CSVVTGSTEAFF.

This clonotype occurred once. The gene calls are TRBV12-3 or TRBV12-4 and TRBJ1-2; D is perhaps TRBD1 (5 bases). The CDR3 contains 14 residues. The germline V and J ends were trimmed by 5 bases and 7 bases, with 17 bases remaining between them. The CDR3 protein is CASSPSGTSGGYTF. CDR3 sequence (DNA): TGTGCCAGCAGTCCCTCTGGGACCTCGGGTGGCTACACCTTC.

The rearrangement uses TRBV28 and TRBJ1-5, with a possible D match to TRBD1 (6 bases). Trimming removed 7 bases at V and 3 bases at J, with 13 bases between. The CDR3 length is 14 residues. Germline-derived CDR1 and CDR2 are MDHEN and SYDVKM. CDR3: CASTLGQINQPQHF. CDR3 sequence (DNA): TGTGCCAGCACTCTTGGACAGATCAATCAGCCCCAGCATTTT.

The chain is built from TRBV7-2 and TRBJ2-1; no firm D call. The germline gives CDR1 SGHTA, CDR2 FQGNSA. The CDR3 totals 15 residues. Between the trimmed V and J ends, which lost 4 bases and 6 bases, there was a span of 16 bases. The CDR3 DNA reads as TGTGCCAGCAGCTCCGAGGCCATAGCCCCCAATGAGCAGTTCTTC. Translating it yields CASSSEAIAPNEQFF.

The chain has TRBV27 and TRBJ2-1; tentatively, D is TRBD2 (5 bases). The CDR3 contains 15 residues. The germline V gene encodes CDR1 MNHEY and CDR2 SMNVEV (reference sequence). Trimming shortened V by 8 bases and J by 4 bases, and 18 bases separated the two germline ends. CDR3 protein: CASPWHQRIYNEQFF. As DNA, the CDR3 is TGTGCCAGCCCCTGGCACCAGCGGATATACAATGAGCAGTTCTTC.

This chain links TRBV29-1 with TRBJ1-4; 8 nucleotides align to TRBD1. This CDR3 is built from 15 residues. Per the germline V gene, CDR1 is SQVTM and CDR2 is ANQGSEA. J lost 8 bases, V lost 2 bases, and 10 bases had no gene match. Here the CDR3 reads CSVELPRQGWEKLFF. The CDR3 DNA reads as TGCAGCGTTGAACTACCCAGACAGGGGTGGGAAAAACTGTTTTTT.

J is TRBJ2-1 and V is TRBV10-3, with D tentatively TRBD1 (6 bases). Germline CDR1 reads ENHRY; CDR2 reads SYGVKD. This CDR3 contains 13 residues. Trimming took off 11 bases at V and 7 bases at J, with 18 bases between the two ends. This CDR3 reads CAHEGDGPNEQFF. The CDR3 nucleotides read TGTGCCCACGAGGGGGACGGTCCGAATGAGCAGTTCTTC.

A word on this clonotype: This may come from a read error, since a much larger clone is one base off. The chain is built from TRBV12-3 or TRBV12-4 and TRBJ2-7, with D unresolved. The J call could be wrong; TRBJ2-5 is a better fit for the DNA end. The CDR3 runs to 13 residues. The CDR3 nucleotides read TGTGCCAGCAGTCTTGGGATGTGGGGGACCCAGTACTTC. This codes for CASSLGMWGTQYF.

V is TRBV10-3 and J is TRBJ2-1, with a tentative D call TRBD2 (6 bases). Trimming removed 9 bases at V and 6 bases at J, with 18 bases between. The germline gives CDR1 ENHRY, CDR2 SYGVKD. The CDR3 extends over 14 amino acids. As DNA, the CDR3 is TGTGCCATTACCGGGACTGGGATTTCCAATGAGCAGTTCTTC. It is translated as CAITGTGISNEQFF.

The rearrangement uses TRBV2 and TRBJ2-1; tentative D call: TRBD2 (5 bases). V shed 3 bases and J shed 3 bases, with 9 bases lying between them. Germline V lookup: CDR1 SNHLY, CDR2 FYNNEI. The CDR3 covers 14 residues. This chain's CDR3 is CASSEERYYNEQFF. Here the CDR3 DNA reads TGTGCCAGCAGTGAGGAGCGGTACTACAATGAGCAGTTCTTC. Looking up the rest from reference TRBV2 and TRBJ2-1 gives the full variable domain: EPEVTQTPSHQVTQMGQEVILRCVPISNHLYFYWYRQILGQKVEFLVSFYNNEISEKSEIFDDQFSVERPDGSNFTLKIRSTKLEDSAMYFCASSEERYYNEQFFGPGTRLTVL.

V and J are TRBV12-3 or TRBV12-4 and TRBJ2-1, with a weak D call TRBD1 (6 bases). V lost 8 bases and J 8 bases, leaving 22 bases between the germline ends. There are 15 residues in the CDR3. In nucleotides, the CDR3 is TGTGCCAGCGTACTGGGGGCAGGGAGTGTGGATGAGCAGTTCTTC. Its translation is CASVLGAGSVDEQFF.

The V gene is TRBV4-2, the J gene TRBJ2-1; D is possibly TRBD2 (5 bases). This CDR3 is built from 13 residues. Germline V gives CDR1 LGHNA, CDR2 YNFKEQ. Trimming shortened V by 5 bases and J by 3 bases, and 8 bases separated the two germline ends. The CDR3 is CASSDRDYNEQFF. CDR3 DNA sequence: TGTGCCAGCAGCGACCGGGACTACAATGAGCAGTTCTTC.

The J gene is TRBJ2-5, the V gene TRBV5-1, with 7 bases matching TRBD1. Germline V gene lookup returns CDR1 SGHRS and CDR2 YFSETQ. V shed 4 bases and J 5 bases; nucleotides not matched to a gene: 14. CDR3 length equals 16 residues. CDR3: CASSREGRGNLETQYF. The DNA of the CDR3 is TGCGCCAGCAGCCGGGAAGGCAGGGGGAATCTTGAGACCCAGTACTTC.